These 17 T cell receptor beta chains share one sample of origin, sequenced in a study of control samples from healthy donors and cancer patients. Profiled with immunoSEQ multiplex PCR; TCRdb holds only in-frame clones, not every one. The sample records about 270,000 clones, roughly 82% being singletons. Source material: PBMCs. The receptors come from a woman aged 55-69 years with lung cancer.

This chain joins TRBV5-6 and TRBJ1-5; possibly TRBD1 for D (6 bases). V dropped 0 bases and J dropped 4 bases, with 11 bases sitting between them. In germline, CDR1 is SGHDT, CDR2 YYEEEE. This CDR3 comprises 15 residues. The CDR3 nucleotides are TGTGCCAGCAGCTTGGCCCAACAGGGAAATCAGCCCCAGCATTTT. The encoded protein is CASSLAQQGNQPQHF.

The chain is built from TRBV10-3 and TRBJ1-1; no definite D call. Germline assignment: CDR1 ENHRY and CDR2 SYGVKD. This CDR3 spans 15 amino acids. The germline V and J ends were trimmed by 0 bases and 1 base, with 9 bases remaining between them. The chain's CDR3 is CAISESGRANTEAFF. CDR3 nucleotide sequence: TGTGCCATCAGTGAGTCCGGCAGAGCGAACACTGAAGCTTTCTTT.

The chain has TRBV9 and TRBJ2-2; D not certain. The CDR3 is 15 residues long. Trimming took 5 bases from V and 5 from J, leaving 16 bases between them. Germline CDR1 SGDLS, CDR2 YYNGEE. CDR3 bases: TGTGCCAGCAGTCGTAGCTTCTTATATACCGGGGAGCTGTTTTTT. Translating it yields CASSRSFLYTGELFF.

The chain employs TRBV29-1 and TRBJ2-7; D unresolved. The germline gives CDR1 SQVTM, CDR2 ANQGSEA. With 4 bases removed from V and 5 bases from J, the gap between germline ends came to 9 bases. The CDR3 sequence is 11 residues long. CDR3 bases: TGCAGCGTTGCCGGGTACGACGAGCAGTACTTC. Protein: CSVAGYDEQYF.

CDR3 nucleotides: TGTGCCAGCAGTCCCGGGAAGGGACACCAAGAGACCCAGTACTTC. This encodes CASSPGKGHQETQYF. The chain employs TRBV6-5 and TRBJ2-5, with D perhaps being TRBD1 or TRBD2 (5 bases each). Trimming left V 5 bases short and J 0 bases short, with 13 bases between. CDR3 size: 15 residues. Germline CDR1 and CDR2: MNHEY and SVGAGI.

The chain combines TRBV30 with TRBJ2-1; D possibly uses TRBD1 or TRBD2 (6 bases each). In germline, CDR1 is GTSNPN, CDR2 SVGIG (reference sequence). The V end was cut by 3 bases, the J end by 11 bases, with 14 bases between. The length of the CDR3 is 12 residues. The CDR3 region has the DNA TGTGCCTGGAGCCCAGGAGGGGGAAAGCAGTTCTTC. This encodes CAWSPGGGKQFF. Full variable domain (outside the CDR3, taken from reference TRBV30 and TRBJ2-1): SQTIHQWPATLVQPVGSPLSLECTVEGTSNPNLYWYRQAAGRGLQLLFYSVGIGQISSEVPQNLSASRPQDRQFILSSKKLLLSDSGFYLCAWSPGGGKQFFGPGTRLTVL.

This clone was counted a few times. The rearrangement uses TRBV3-1 (or the pseudogene TRBV3-2) and TRBJ1-1; TRBD1 matches at 7 bases. CDR3 length: 11 amino acids. The V and J ends lost 3 bases and 11 bases, in that order; junction bases with no gene match: 3. Germline CDR1 reads LGHDT; CDR2 reads YNNKEL (reference sequence). CDR3 in amino acids: CASSQDRIAFF. Written as DNA, the CDR3 is TGTGCCAGCAGCCAGGACAGGATCGCTTTCTTT.

This clone has just one count. V usage is TRBV7-2 and J usage is TRBJ2-6; no clear D. The CDR3 is made up of 15 amino acids. Trimming took 4 bases from V and 2 from J, leaving 9 bases between them. CDR1 SGHTA and CDR2 FQGNSA come from the germline V gene. CDR3 sequence reads: CASSSSRTGANVLTF. CDR3 nucleotide sequence: TGTGCCAGCAGCTCGAGCAGGACTGGGGCCAACGTCCTGACTTTC.

V is TRBV2 and J is TRBJ2-7; D call uncertain. CDR3 length: 12 residues. Deletions cut 11 bases from V and 2 bases from J, with 13 bases between. The germline V gene has CDR1 SNHLY and CDR2 FYNNEI. In nucleotides, the CDR3 is TGTGCCCGATCAGACACAACCTACGAGCAGTACTTC. It yields the protein CARSDTTYEQYF.

The genes are TRBV7-3 and TRBJ1-6; 7 bases map to TRBD1. The CDR3 length is 19 residues. The V segment lost 0 bases and the J segment 1 base; nucleotides outside the gene matches: 9. Germline CDR1 reads SGHTA; CDR2 reads FQGTGA. The CDR3 DNA is TGTGCCAGCAGCTTAACCCCAATCACCAGGGGGTCCTATAATTCACCCCTCCACTTT. This codes for CASSLTPITRGSYNSPLHF.

The chain recombines TRBV11-1 with TRBJ1-1; 7 bases agree with TRBD1. CDR3 size: 14 residues. With V trimmed by 1 base and J by 4 bases, 3 bases remained unmatched. Germline CDR1 reads SGHAT; CDR2 reads FQDESV (reference sequence). This CDR3 reads CASSLEGGITEAFF. As DNA, the CDR3 is TGTGCCAGCAGCTTAGAAGGGGGCATCACTGAAGCTTTCTTT.

In nucleotides, the CDR3 is TGTGCCACCAGCAGGGGCGGACAGGTATGGGGTGGCTACACCTTC. It is translated as CATSRGGQVWGGYTF. The chain recombines TRBV15 with TRBJ1-2; TRBD1 agrees at 7 bases. This CDR3 is built from 15 residues. With 3 bases clipped from V and 7 bases from J, the junction kept 11 bases outside the gene matches. Germline V CDR1 and CDR2: LNHNV, YYDKDF (reference sequence).

This clone was counted only a few times. This rearrangement joins TRBV2 to TRBJ2-3; TRBD1 agrees at 7 bases. Looked up from germline, CDR1 is SNHLY and CDR2 is FYNNEI. This CDR3 comprises 15 residues. The V gene end was trimmed by 5 bases and the J gene end by 4 bases; junction bases not matched to a gene: 9. The CDR3 sequence is CASSLTGDGADTQYF. CDR3 nucleotides: TGTGCCAGCAGTCTTACAGGGGATGGTGCAGATACGCAGTATTTT.

The genes are TRBV5-4 and TRBJ1-1; TRBD1 might be the D (6 bases). This CDR3 comprises 14 residues. The V gene lost 4 bases and the J gene lost 1 base, with 11 bases spanning the gap. Germline CDR1 reads SGHNT; CDR2 reads YYREEE (reference sequence). CDR3 amino acids: CASSLGGQNTEAFF. The CDR3 coding sequence is TGTGCCAGCAGCCTGGGGGGGCAGAACACTGAAGCTTTCTTT.

CDR3 sequence reads: CASRRQSGVNQPQHF. The CDR3 bases are TGTGCCAGCCGCCGACAGTCAGGAGTCAATCAGCCCCAGCATTTT. The chain is built from TRBV6-5 and TRBJ1-5, with D possibly TRBD1 on 5 matching bases. This CDR3 contains 15 residues. Germline CDR1 MNHEY, CDR2 SVGAGI. V was cut by 8 bases and J by 3 bases, with 17 bases left in between.

The chain links TRBV19 to TRBJ2-1; 9 nucleotides match TRBD2. CDR3 length: 15 residues. Germline V gene sequence: CDR1 LNHDA, CDR2 SQIVND (reference sequence). V was pared by 4 bases and J by 5 bases, with 6 bases of the junction left unmatched. In DNA form, the CDR3 reads TGTGCCAGTAGTACCACTAGCGGGTTTGACAATGAGCAGTTCTTC. Translated: CASSTTSGFDNEQFF.

CDR3 sequence (DNA): TGTGCCAGCAGTCCCATAGCTGGATCAGATACGCAGTATTTT. Protein: CASSPIAGSDTQYF. V is TRBV9 and J is TRBJ2-3; D remains unclear. CDR1 is SGDLS and CDR2 is YYNGEE in the germline V gene. The CDR3 sequence is 14 residues long. V shed 5 bases and J shed 4 bases, with 14 bases lying between them.